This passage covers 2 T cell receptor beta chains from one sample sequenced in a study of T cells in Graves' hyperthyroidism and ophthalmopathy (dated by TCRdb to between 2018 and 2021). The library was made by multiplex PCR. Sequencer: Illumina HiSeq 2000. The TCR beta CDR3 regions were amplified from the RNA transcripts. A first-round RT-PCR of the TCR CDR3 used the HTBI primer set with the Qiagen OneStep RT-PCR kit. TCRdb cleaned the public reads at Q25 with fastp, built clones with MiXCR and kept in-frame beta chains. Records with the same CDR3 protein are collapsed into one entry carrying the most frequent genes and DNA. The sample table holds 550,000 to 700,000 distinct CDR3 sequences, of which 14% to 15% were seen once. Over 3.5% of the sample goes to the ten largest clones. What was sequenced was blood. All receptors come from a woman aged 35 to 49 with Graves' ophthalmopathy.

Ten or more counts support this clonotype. The CDR3 nucleotides are TGTGCCAGCAGTTACGAAGAAGGGAAATATAGCAATCAGCCCCAGCATTTT. Translating it yields CASSYEEGKYSNQPQHF. This sequence joins TRBV6-2 or TRBV6-3 and TRBJ1-5; no firm D call. The CDR3 covers 17 residues. Per germline, CDR1 MNHEY and CDR2 SVGEGT. With 2 bases removed from V and 0 bases from J, the gap between germline ends came to 14 bases.

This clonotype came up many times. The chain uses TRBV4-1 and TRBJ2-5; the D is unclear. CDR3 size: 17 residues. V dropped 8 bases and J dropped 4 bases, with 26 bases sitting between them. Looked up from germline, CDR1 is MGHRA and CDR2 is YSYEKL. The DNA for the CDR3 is TGCGCCAGCCGCTCCGGGTCGTATGAGGTACTTATAGAGACCCAGTACTTC. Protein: CASRSGSYEVLIETQYF.